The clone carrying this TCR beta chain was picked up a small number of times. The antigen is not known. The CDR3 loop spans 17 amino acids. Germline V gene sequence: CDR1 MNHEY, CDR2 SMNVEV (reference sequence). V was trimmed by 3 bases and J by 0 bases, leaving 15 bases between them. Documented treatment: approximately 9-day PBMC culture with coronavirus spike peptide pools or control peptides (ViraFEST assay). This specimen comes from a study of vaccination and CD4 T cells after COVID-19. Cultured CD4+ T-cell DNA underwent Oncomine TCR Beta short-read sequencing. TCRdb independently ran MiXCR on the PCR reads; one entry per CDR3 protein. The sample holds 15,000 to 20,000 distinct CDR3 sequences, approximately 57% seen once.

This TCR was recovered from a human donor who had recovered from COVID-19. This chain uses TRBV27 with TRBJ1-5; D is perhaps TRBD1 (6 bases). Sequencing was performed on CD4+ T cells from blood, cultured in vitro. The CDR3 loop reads CASSLRRGGGSNQPQHF. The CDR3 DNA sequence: TGTGCCAGCAGTTTGAGGCGAGGGGGGGGTAGCAATCAGCCCCAGCATTTT.